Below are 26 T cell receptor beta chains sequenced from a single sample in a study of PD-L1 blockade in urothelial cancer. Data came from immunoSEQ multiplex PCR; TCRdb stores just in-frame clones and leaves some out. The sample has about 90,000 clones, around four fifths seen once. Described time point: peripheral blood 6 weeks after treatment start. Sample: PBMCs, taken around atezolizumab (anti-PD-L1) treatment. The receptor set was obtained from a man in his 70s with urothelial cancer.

The CDR3 reads CASSRTGNGYTF. The CDR3 DNA is TGTGCCAGCAGTCGGACAGGAAATGGCTACACCTTC. The V call is TRBV6-6, the J call TRBJ1-2, with 7 bases matching TRBD1. The V and J ends lost 5 bases and 6 bases, in that order; junction bases with no gene match: 3. Germline lookup yields CDR1 MNHNY and CDR2 SVGAGI (reference sequence). The length of the CDR3 is 12 residues.

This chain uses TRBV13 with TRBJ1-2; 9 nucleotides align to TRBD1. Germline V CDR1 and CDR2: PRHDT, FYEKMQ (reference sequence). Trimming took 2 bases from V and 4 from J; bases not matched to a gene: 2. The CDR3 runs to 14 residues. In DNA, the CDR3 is TGTGCCAGCAGCTTACGGACAGGGGTCTATGGCTACACCTTC. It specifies CASSLRTGVYGYTF.

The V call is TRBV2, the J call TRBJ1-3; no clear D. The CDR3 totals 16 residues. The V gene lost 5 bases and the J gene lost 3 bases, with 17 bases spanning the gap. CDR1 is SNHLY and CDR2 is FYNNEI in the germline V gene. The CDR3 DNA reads TGTGCCAGCAGTAGGACTGGGCTGGTTAATGGAAACACCATATATTTT. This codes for CASSRTGLVNGNTIYF.

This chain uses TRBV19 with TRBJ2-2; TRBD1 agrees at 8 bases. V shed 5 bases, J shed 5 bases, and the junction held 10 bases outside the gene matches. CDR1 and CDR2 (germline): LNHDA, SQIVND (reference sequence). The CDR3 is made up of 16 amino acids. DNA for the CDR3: TGTGCCAGTAGTGCCCCACGGAGACAGGGGACCGGGGAGCTGTTTTTT. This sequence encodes CASSAPRRQGTGELFF. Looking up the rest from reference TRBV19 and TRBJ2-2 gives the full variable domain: DGGITQSPKYLFRKEGQNVTLSCEQNLNHDAMYWYRQDPGQGLRLIYYSQIVNDFQKGDIAEGYSVSREKKESFPLTVTSAQKNPTAFYLCASSAPRRQGTGELFFGEGSRLTVL.

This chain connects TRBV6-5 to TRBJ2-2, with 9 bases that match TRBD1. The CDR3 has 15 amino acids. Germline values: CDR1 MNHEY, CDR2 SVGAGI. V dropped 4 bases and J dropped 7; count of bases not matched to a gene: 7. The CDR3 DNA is TGTGCCAGCAGTTCCGAAGGACAGGGGATCGGGGAGCTGTTTTTT. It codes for CASSSEGQGIGELFF.

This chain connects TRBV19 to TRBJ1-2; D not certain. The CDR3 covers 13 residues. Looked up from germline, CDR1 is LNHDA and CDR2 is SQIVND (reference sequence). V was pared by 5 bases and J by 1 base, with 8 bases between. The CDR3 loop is CASSSVVNYGYTF. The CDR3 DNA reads TGTGCCAGTAGTTCGGTGGTTAACTATGGCTACACCTTC.

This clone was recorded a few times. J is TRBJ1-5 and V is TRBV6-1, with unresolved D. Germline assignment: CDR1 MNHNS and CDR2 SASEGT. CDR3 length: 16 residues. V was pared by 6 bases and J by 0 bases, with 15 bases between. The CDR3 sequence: CASSEPPLDSNQPQHF. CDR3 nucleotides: TGTGCCAGCAGCGAACCGCCGCTAGATAGCAATCAGCCCCAGCATTTT.

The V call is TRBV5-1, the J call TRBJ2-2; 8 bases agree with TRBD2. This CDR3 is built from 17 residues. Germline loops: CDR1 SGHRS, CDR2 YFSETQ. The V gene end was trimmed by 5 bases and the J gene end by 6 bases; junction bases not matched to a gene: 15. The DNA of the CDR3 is TGCGCCAGCAGTACTGAGATAGCGGGGAAAGGCGCCGGGGAGCTGTTTTTT. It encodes CASSTEIAGKGAGELFF.

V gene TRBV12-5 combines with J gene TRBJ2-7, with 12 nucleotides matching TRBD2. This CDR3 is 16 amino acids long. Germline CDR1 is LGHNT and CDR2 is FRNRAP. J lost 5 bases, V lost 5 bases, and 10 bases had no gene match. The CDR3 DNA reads TGTGCTAGTGGTCCACGACTAGCGGGAGAGTCCAACGAGCAGTACTTC. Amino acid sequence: CASGPRLAGESNEQYF. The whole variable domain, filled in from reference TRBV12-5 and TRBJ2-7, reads DARVTQTPRHKVTEMGQEVTMRCQPILGHNTVFWYRQTMMQGLELLAYFRNRAPLDDSGMPKDRFSAEMPDATLATLKIQPSEPRDSAVYFCASGPRLAGESNEQYFGPGTRLTVT.

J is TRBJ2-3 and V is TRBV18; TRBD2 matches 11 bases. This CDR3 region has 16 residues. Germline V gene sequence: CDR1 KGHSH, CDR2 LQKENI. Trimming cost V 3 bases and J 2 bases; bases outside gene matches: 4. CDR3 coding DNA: TGTGCCAGCTCACCCGGGACTAGCGGAGTCACAGATACGCAGTATTTT. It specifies CASSPGTSGVTDTQYF. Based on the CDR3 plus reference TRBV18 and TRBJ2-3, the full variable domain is NAGVMQNPRHLVRRRGQEARLRCSPMKGHSHVYWYRQLPEEGLKFMVYLQKENIIDESGMPKERFSAEFPKEGPSILRIQQVVRGDSAAYFCASSPGTSGVTDTQYFGPGTRLTVL.

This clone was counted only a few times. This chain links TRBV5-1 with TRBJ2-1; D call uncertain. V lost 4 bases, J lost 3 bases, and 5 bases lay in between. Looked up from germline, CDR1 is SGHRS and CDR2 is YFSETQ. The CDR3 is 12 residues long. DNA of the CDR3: TGCGCCAGCAGCGCGAACTACAATGAGCAGTTCTTC. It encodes CASSANYNEQFF.

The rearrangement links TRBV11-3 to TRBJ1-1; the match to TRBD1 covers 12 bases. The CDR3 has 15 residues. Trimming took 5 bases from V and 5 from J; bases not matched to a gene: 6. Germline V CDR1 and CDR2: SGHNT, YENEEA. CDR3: CASSLGQGALTEAFF. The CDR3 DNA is TGTGCCAGCAGCCTGGGACAGGGGGCGCTTACTGAAGCTTTCTTT. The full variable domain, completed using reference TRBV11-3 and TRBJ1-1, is EAGVVQSPRYKIIEKKQPVAFWCNPISGHNTLYWYLQNLGQGPELLIRYENEEAVDDSQLPKDRFSAERLKGVDSTLKIQPAELGDSAVYLCASSLGQGALTEAFFGQGTRLTVV.

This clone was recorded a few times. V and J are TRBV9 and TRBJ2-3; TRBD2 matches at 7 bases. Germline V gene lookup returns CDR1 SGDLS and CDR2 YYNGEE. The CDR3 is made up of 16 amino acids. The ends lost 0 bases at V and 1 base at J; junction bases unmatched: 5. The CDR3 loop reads CASSVAGRRGTDTQYF. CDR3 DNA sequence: TGTGCCAGCAGCGTAGCCGGGAGGAGGGGCACAGATACGCAGTATTTT.

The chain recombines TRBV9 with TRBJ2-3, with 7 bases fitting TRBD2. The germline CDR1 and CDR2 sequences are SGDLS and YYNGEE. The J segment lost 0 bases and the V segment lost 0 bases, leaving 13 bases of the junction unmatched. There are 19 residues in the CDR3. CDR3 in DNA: TGTGCCAGCAGCGTAGGTTCAAGCGGGGCCTCTTCAAGCACAGATACGCAGTATTTT. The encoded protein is CASSVGSSGASSSTDTQYF.

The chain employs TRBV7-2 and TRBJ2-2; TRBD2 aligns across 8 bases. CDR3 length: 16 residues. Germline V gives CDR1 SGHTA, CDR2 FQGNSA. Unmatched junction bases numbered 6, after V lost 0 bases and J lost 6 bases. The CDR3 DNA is TGTGCCAGCAGCTTAGCCGGAGCGGGGGTGCCCGGGGAGCTGTTTTTT. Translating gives CASSLAGAGVPGELFF.

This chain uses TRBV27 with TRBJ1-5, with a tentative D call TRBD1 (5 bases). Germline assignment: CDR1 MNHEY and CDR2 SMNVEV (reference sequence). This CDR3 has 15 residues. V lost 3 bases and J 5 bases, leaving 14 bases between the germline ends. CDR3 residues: CASSLGGGGDQPQHF. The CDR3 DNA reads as TGTGCCAGCAGTTTGGGCGGGGGAGGGGATCAGCCCCAGCATTTT.

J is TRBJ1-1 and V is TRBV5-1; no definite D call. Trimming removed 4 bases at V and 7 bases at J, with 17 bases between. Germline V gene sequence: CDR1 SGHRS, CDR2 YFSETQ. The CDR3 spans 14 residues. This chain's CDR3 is CASSRSILTGEAFF. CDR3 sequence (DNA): TGCGCCAGCAGCCGCTCCATCCTCACTGGTGAAGCTTTCTTT.

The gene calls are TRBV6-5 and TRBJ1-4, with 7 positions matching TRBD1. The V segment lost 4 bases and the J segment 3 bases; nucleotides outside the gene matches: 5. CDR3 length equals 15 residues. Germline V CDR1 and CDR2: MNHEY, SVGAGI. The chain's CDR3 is CASSSTTGSNEKLFF. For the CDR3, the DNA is TGTGCCAGCAGTTCCACGACAGGGTCTAATGAAAAACTGTTTTTT.

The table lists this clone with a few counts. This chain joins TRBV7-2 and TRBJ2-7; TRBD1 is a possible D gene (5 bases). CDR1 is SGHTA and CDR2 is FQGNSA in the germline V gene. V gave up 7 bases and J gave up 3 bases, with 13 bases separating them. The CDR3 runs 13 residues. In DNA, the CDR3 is TGTGCCAGCACCATCCAAAGGGGCTACGAGCAGTACTTC. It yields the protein CASTIQRGYEQYF.

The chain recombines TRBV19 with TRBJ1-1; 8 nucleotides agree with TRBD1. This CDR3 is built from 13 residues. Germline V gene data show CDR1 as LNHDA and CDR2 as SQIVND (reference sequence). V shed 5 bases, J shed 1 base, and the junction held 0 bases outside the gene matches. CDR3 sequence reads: CASSQGANTEAFF. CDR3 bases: TGTGCCAGTAGTCAGGGGGCGAACACTGAAGCTTTCTTT. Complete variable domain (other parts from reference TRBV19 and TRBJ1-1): DGGITQSPKYLFRKEGQNVTLSCEQNLNHDAMYWYRQDPGQGLRLIYYSQIVNDFQKGDIAEGYSVSREKKESFPLTVTSAQKNPTAFYLCASSQGANTEAFFGQGTRLTVV.

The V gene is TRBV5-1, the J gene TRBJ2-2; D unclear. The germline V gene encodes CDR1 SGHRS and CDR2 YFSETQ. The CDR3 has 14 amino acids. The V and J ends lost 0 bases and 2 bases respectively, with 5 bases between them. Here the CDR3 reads CASSLASNTGELFF. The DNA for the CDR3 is TGCGCCAGCAGCTTGGCATCCAACACCGGGGAGCTGTTTTTT.

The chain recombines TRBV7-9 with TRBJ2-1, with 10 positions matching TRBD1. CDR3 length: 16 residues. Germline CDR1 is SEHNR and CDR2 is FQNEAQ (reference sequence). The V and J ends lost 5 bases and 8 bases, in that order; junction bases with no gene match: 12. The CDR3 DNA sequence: TGTGCCAGCAGCCGCGTAACCGGGACAGGGGACGATGAGCAGTTCTTC. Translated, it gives CASSRVTGTGDDEQFF.

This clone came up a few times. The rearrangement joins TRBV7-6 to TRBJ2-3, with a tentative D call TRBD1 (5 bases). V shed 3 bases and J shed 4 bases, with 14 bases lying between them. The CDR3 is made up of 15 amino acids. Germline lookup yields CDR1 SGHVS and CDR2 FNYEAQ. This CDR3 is CASSFRAGYSDTQYF. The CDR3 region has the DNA TGTGCCAGCAGCTTTCGGGCAGGGTATTCAGATACGCAGTATTTT.

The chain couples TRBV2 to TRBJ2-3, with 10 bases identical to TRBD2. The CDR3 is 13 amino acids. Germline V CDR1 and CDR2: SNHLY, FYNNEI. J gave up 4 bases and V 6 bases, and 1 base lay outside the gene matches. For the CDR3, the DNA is TGTGCCAGCAGACTAGCGGGATCAGATACGCAGTATTTT. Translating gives CASRLAGSDTQYF.

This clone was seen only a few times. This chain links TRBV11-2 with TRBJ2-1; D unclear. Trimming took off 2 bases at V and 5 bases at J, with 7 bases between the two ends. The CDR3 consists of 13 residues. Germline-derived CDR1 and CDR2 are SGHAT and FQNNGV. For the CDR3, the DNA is TGTGCCAGCAGCTTAAGCCAGGACAATGAGCAGTTCTTC. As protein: CASSLSQDNEQFF.

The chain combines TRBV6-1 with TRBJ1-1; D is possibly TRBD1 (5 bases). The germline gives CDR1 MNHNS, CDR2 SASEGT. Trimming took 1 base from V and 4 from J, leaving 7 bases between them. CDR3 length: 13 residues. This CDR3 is CASSEGGGTEAFF. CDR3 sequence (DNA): TGTGCCAGCAGTGAAGGGGGGGGCACTGAAGCTTTCTTT.